What follows is one T cell receptor (beta chain) and its context. Antigen specificity is unknown. This record comes from a study of shared clonotypes between healthy human individuals. General study findings and limits: Some clonotypes were shared by all four sorted-subset donors, while others were not shared. The non-shared ones had lower generation probabilities than the shared ones.

TCRdb keeps only in-frame clones here, not all; method: immunoSEQ multiplex PCR. Of fewer than 1.6 million clones listed, approximately 98.5% are singletons. The TCR sequence derives from a young man in good health. The sequenced material came from naive CD4+ T cells sorted from blood. As for subset: CD45RA+ positively selected.

CDR3 coding DNA: TGTGCCAGCAGTTTTAATACAGGGAGGGACGAGCAGTACTTC. Protein: CASSFNTGRDEQYF. The rearrangement joins TRBV6-6 to TRBJ2-7; perhaps TRBD2 as D (7 bases). This CDR3 has 14 amino acids. Trimming cost V 4 bases and J 5 bases, with 15 bases left between them. CDR1 is MNHNY, CDR2 SVGAGI, per germline (reference sequence).